This paragraph reports one T cell receptor beta chain. The target antigen is unknown. The entry originates in a study of cytotoxic CD8 clonotypes in ibrutinib-treated CLL. Notes on the study in general: Public clonotypes, rarely seen, contracted or held steady on treatment.

The V and J ends lost 3 bases and 9 bases respectively, with 13 bases between them. This CDR3 has 13 residues. CDR1 and CDR2 (germline): SGDLS, YYNGEE. Sequencing used immunoSEQ multiplex PCR; TCRdb keeps in-frame clones, though not all of them. The sample lists 200,000 to 250,000 clones; under 75% were seen once. The sequenced sample was PBMCs, obtained after 24 months of ibrutinib treatment. This sequence was found in a human donor with chronic lymphocytic leukemia. The chain couples TRBV9 to TRBJ2-1; D may match TRBD1 or TRBD2 (5 bases each). CDR3 residues: CASSGGYYGEQFF. DNA for the CDR3: TGTGCCAGCAGCGGGGGGTACTACGGTGAGCAGTTCTTC.